This passage covers 8 T cell receptor beta chains from one sample sequenced in a study of graft-versus-host responses after intestinal transplantation. No cognate antigen is known for these TCRs. TCRdb keeps only in-frame clones here, not all; method: immunoSEQ multiplex PCR. The sample carries 45,000 to 60,000 clones, about 93% recorded once. Sequences were derived from unstimulated CD4+ T cells sorted from spleen or lymph node cells, sampled before transplant. The receptor set was obtained from a human donor who was the organ donor for an intestinal transplant.

The chain is built from TRBV7-2 and TRBJ1-1, with TRBD1 matching 9 bases. The germline V gene has CDR1 SGHTA and CDR2 FQGNSA. The ends lost 1 base at V and 4 bases at J; junction bases unmatched: 1. The CDR3 is made up of 14 amino acids. Here the CDR3 DNA reads TGTGCCAGCAGCTTAGAGGGACAGGGCACTGAAGCTTTCTTT. It yields the protein CASSLEGQGTEAFF. The full variable domain, its missing parts supplied by reference TRBV7-2 and TRBJ1-1, is GAGVSQSPSNKVTEKGKDVELRCDPISGHTALYWYRQSLGQGLEFLIYFQGNSAPDKSGLPSDRFSAERTGGSVSTLTIQRTQQEDSAVYLCASSLEGQGTEAFFGQGTRLTVV.

The genes are TRBV9 and TRBJ2-2; no definite D call. Germline values: CDR1 SGDLS, CDR2 YYNGEE. CDR3 length: 14 residues. Between the trimmed V and J ends, which lost 2 bases and 5 bases, there was a span of 10 bases. The CDR3 DNA follows: TGTGCCAGCAGCGTTAAGAGTACTACCGGGGAGCTGTTTTTT. It yields the protein CASSVKSTTGELFF.

This sequence joins TRBV5-4 and TRBJ2-5; perhaps TRBD2 as D (5 bases). Trimming left V 4 bases short and J 2 bases short, with 9 bases between. The CDR3 runs to 13 residues. Germline CDR1 reads SGHNT; CDR2 reads YYREEE (reference sequence). The CDR3 nucleotides are TGTGCCAGCAGCCCGGGGTTTCAAGAGACCCAGTACTTC. This codes for CASSPGFQETQYF.

Here the CDR3 reads CASSQTTGGGETQYF. The CDR3 DNA reads as TGTGCCAGCAGCCAGACGACAGGGGGCGGGGAGACCCAGTACTTC. The V and J genes are TRBV5-8 and TRBJ2-5; 10 bases match TRBD1. There are 15 residues in the CDR3. Trimming cost V 4 bases and J 5 bases; bases outside gene matches: 8. The germline gives CDR1 SGHTS, CDR2 YDEGEE. The whole variable domain, remainder taken from reference TRBV5-8 and TRBJ2-5, is EAGVTQSPTHLIKTRGQQATLRCSPISGHTSVYWYQQALGLGLQFLLWYDEGEERNRGNFPPRFSGRQFPNYSSELNVNALELEDSALYLCASSQTTGGGETQYFGPGTRLLVL.

The chain employs TRBV6-1 and TRBJ1-1; possible D gene TRBD1, 5 bases. Germline CDR1 MNHNS, CDR2 SASEGT. With 6 bases removed from V and 4 bases from J, the gap between germline ends came to 18 bases. The CDR3 totals 15 residues. As DNA, the CDR3 is TGTGCCAGCAGCTCCGGGACGGGAGTACTCACTGAAGCTTTCTTT. Translation: CASSSGTGVLTEAFF.

The V gene is TRBV19, the J gene TRBJ2-3, with no clear D. The germline V gene has CDR1 LNHDA and CDR2 SQIVND (reference sequence). This CDR3 contains 14 residues. Trimming removed 1 base at V and 6 bases at J, with 11 bases between. This CDR3 reads CASSIGPPTDTQYF. CDR3 sequence (DNA): TGTGCCAGTAGTATAGGACCACCAACGGATACGCAGTATTTT.

J is TRBJ2-5 and V is TRBV19; possibly TRBD1 for D (6 bases). Germline CDR1 LNHDA, CDR2 SQIVND (reference sequence). The length of the CDR3 is 14 residues. With 1 base removed from V and 4 bases from J, the gap between germline ends came to 10 bases. The CDR3 reads CASSIAAGVETQYF. CDR3 coding DNA: TGTGCCAGTAGTATAGCGGCAGGGGTAGAGACCCAGTACTTC.

V usage is TRBV27 and J usage is TRBJ2-3; 7 nucleotides agree with TRBD1. The CDR3 sequence is 15 residues long. Germline V gives CDR1 MNHEY, CDR2 SMNVEV (reference sequence). The J segment lost 6 bases and the V segment lost 2 bases, leaving 8 bases of the junction unmatched. The CDR3 region is CASSLEGAEWDTQYF. Written as DNA, the CDR3 is TGTGCCAGCAGTTTAGAGGGGGCGGAATGGGATACGCAGTATTTT.